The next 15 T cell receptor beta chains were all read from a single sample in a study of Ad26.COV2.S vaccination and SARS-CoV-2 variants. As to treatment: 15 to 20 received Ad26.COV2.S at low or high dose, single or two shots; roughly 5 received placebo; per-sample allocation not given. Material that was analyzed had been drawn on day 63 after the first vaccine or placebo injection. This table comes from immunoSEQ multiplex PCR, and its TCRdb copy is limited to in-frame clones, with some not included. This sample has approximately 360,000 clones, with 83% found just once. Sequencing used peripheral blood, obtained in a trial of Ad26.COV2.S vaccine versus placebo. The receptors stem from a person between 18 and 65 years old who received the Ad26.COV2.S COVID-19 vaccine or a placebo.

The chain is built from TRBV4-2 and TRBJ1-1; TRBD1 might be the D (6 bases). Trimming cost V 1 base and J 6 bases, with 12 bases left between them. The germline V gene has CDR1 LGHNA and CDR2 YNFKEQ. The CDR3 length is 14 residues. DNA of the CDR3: TGTGCCAGCAGCCAAGGGCAGGGGTACTCTGAAGCTTTCTTT. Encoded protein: CASSQGQGYSEAFF.

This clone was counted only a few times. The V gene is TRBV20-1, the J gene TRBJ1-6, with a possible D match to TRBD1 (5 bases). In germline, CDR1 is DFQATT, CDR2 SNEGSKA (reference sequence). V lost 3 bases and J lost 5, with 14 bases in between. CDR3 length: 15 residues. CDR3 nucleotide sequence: TGCAGTGCTAGTCCTGGGGGTAATAATAATTCACCCCTCCACTTT. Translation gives CSASPGGNNNSPLHF.

CDR3 loop: CASSMGRTSGGAFSYEQYF. CDR3 sequence (DNA): TGTGCCAGTAGTATGGGTCGGACTAGCGGGGGGGCATTCTCCTACGAGCAGTACTTC. This chain uses TRBV19 with TRBJ2-7; TRBD2 aligns across 15 bases. The CDR3 extends over 19 amino acids. Germline CDR1 LNHDA, CDR2 SQIVND (reference sequence). V shed 3 bases and J 0 bases; nucleotides not matched to a gene: 9. Full variable domain (outside the CDR3, taken from reference TRBV19 and TRBJ2-7): DGGITQSPKYLFRKEGQNVTLSCEQNLNHDAMYWYRQDPGQGLRLIYYSQIVNDFQKGDIAEGYSVSREKKESFPLTVTSAQKNPTAFYLCASSMGRTSGGAFSYEQYFGPGTRLTVT.

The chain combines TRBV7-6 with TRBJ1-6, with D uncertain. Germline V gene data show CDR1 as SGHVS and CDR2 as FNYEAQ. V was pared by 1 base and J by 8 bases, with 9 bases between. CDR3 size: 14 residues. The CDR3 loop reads CASSLGGQDSPLHF. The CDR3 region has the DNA TGTGCCAGCAGCTTAGGAGGCCAGGATTCACCCCTCCACTTT.

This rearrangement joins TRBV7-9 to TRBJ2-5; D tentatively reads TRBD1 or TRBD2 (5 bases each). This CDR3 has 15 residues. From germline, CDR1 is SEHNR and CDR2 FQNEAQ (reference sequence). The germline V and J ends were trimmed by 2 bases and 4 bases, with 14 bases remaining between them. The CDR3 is CASSLRGARIETQYF. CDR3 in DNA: TGTGCCAGCAGCTTACGAGGGGCTAGGATAGAGACCCAGTACTTC.

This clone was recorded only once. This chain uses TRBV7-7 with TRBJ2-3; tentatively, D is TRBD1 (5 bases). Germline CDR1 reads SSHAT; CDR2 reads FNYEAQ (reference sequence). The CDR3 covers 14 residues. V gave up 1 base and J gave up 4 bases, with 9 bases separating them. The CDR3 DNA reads TGTGCCAGCAGCTTAGGATTAGGGGCAGATACGCAGTATTTT. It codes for CASSLGLGADTQYF. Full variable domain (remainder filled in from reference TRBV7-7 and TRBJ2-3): GAGVSQSPRYKVTKRGQDVTLRCDPISSHATLYWYQQALGQGPEFLTYFNYEAQPDKSGLPSDRFSAERPEGSISTLTIQRTEQRDSAMYRCASSLGLGADTQYFGPGTRLTVL.

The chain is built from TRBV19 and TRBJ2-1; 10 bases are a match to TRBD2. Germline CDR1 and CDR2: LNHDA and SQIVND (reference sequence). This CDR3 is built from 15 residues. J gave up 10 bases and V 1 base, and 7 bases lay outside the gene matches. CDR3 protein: CASSIAPSGSLEQFF. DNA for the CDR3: TGTGCCAGTAGTATAGCTCCTAGCGGGAGCCTAGAGCAGTTCTTC.

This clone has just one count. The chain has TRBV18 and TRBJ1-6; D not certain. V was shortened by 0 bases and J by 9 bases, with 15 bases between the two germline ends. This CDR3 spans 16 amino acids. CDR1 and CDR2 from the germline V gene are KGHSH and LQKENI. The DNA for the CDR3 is TGTGCCAGCTCACCACCGAACGGGCCGGGGAGTTCACCCCTCCACTTT. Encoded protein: CASSPPNGPGSSPLHF. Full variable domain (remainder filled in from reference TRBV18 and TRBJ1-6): NAGVMQNPRHLVRRRGQEARLRCSPMKGHSHVYWYRQLPEEGLKFMVYLQKENIIDESGMPKERFSAEFPKEGPSILRIQQVVRGDSAAYFCASSPPNGPGSSPLHFGNGTRLTVT.

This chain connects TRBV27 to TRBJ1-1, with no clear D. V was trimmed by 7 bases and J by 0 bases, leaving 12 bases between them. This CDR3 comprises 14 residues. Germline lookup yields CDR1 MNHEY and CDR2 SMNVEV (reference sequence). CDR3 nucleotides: TGTGCCAGCACCGCACTGTCTCTGAACACTGAAGCTTTCTTT. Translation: CASTALSLNTEAFF.

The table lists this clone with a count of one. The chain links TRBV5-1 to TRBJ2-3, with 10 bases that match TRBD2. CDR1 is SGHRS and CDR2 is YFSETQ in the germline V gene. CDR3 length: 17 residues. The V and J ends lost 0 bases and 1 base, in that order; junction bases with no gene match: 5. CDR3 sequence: CASSLELAGTGTDTQYF. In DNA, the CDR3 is TGCGCCAGCAGCTTGGAACTAGCGGGGACGGGCACAGATACGCAGTATTTT.

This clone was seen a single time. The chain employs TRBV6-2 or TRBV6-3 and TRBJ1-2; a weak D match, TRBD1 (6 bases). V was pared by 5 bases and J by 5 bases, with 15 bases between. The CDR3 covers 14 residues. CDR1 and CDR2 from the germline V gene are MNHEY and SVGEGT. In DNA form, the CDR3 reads TGTGCCAGCAGTCTCTCAGTACAGGGTTATGGCTACACCTTC. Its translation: CASSLSVQGYGYTF.

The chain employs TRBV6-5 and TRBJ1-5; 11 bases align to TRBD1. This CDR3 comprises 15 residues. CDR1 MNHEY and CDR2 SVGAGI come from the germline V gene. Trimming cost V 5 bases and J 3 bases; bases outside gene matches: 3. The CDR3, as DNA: TGTGCCAGCAGTCCCGGACAGGGGGCCAATCAGCCCCAGCATTTT. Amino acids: CASSPGQGANQPQHF.

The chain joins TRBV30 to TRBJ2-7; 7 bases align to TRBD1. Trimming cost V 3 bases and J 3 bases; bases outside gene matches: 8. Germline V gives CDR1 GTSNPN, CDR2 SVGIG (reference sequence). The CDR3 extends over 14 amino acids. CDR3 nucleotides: TGTGCCTGGAGATCCCGGGACAGAGGCTACGAGCAGTACTTC. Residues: CAWRSRDRGYEQYF.

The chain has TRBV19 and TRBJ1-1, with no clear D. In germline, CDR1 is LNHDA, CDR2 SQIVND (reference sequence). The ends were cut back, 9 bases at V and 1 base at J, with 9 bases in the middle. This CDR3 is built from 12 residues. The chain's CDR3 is CASGRGNTEAFF. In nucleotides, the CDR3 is TGTGCCAGCGGACGGGGGAACACTGAAGCTTTCTTT.

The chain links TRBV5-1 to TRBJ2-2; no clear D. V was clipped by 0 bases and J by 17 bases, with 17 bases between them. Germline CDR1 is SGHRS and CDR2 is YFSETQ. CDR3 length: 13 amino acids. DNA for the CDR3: TGCGCCAGCAGCTTGGATTACCGACTTGGGTCTTTTTTT. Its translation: CASSLDYRLGSFF. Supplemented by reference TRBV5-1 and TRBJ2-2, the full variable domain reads KAGVTQTPRYLIKTRGQQVTLSCSPISGHRSVSWYQQTPGQGLQFLFEYFSETQRNKGNFPGRFSGRQFSNSRSEMNVSTLELGDSALYLCASSLDYRLGSFFGEGSRLTVL.